The 21 T cell receptor beta chains below come from one sample, sequenced in a study of Ad26.COV2.S vaccination and SARS-CoV-2 variants. Assay used: immunoSEQ multiplex PCR; TCRdb lists only in-frame clones, some missing. The repertoire consists of some 420,000 clones, with 70% to 90% occurring once and the leading ten covering less than 4.5%. Treatment given: 15 to 20 received Ad26.COV2.S at low or high dose, single or two shots; about 5 received placebo; per-sample allocation not given. Collection of the samples took place on day 63 after the first injection of vaccine or placebo. The material was peripheral blood, obtained in a trial of Ad26.COV2.S vaccine versus placebo. The receptors derive from a person aged 18-65 years who received the Ad26.COV2.S COVID-19 vaccine or a placebo.

For the CDR3, the DNA is TGTGCCAGCAGCCCTCGCGGAAGGGGAGAGACCCAGTACTTC. It translates to CASSPRGRGETQYF. The V and J genes are TRBV6-2 or TRBV6-3 and TRBJ2-5, with D perhaps TRBD1 (5 bases). This CDR3 has 14 residues. From germline, CDR1 is MNHEY and CDR2 SVGEGT. The germline V and J ends were trimmed by 6 bases and 4 bases, with 15 bases remaining between them.

The gene calls are TRBV29-1 and TRBJ2-3, with a possible D match to TRBD2 (5 bases). The germline CDR1 and CDR2 sequences are SQVTM and ANQGSEA. This CDR3 region has 13 residues. In nucleotides, the CDR3 is TGCGTAGGCGCGAGAGGGAGCACAGATACGCAGTATTTT. Translation: CVGARGSTDTQYF.

The chain has TRBV7-2 and TRBJ2-5; weak D call: TRBD1 (6 bases). The ends were cut back, 8 bases at V and 5 bases at J, with 15 bases in the middle. Germline values: CDR1 SGHTA, CDR2 FQGNSA. The CDR3 totals 13 residues. The CDR3 spells CASCPGALETQYF. The CDR3 region has the DNA TGTGCCAGCTGTCCAGGGGCTTTGGAGACCCAGTACTTC.

This clone is a singleton in its sample. The chain couples TRBV5-1 to TRBJ2-1; the D gene is possibly TRBD2 (6 bases). Trimming took off 2 bases at V and 12 bases at J, with 18 bases between the two ends. CDR1 is SGHRS and CDR2 is YFSETQ in the germline V gene. This CDR3 contains 14 residues. The CDR3: CASSFSRIGGVQFF. CDR3 bases: TGCGCCAGCAGCTTTTCGAGGATTGGAGGGGTGCAGTTCTTC. Looking up the rest from reference TRBV5-1 and TRBJ2-1 gives the full variable domain: KAGVTQTPRYLIKTRGQQVTLSCSPISGHRSVSWYQQTPGQGLQFLFEYFSETQRNKGNFPGRFSGRQFSNSRSEMNVSTLELGDSALYLCASSFSRIGGVQFFGPGTRLTVL.

V gene TRBV6-6 combines with J gene TRBJ2-4; 7 bases fit TRBD1. CDR1 and CDR2 from the germline V gene are MNHNY and SVGAGI (reference sequence). V trimming: 7 bases; J trimming: 7 bases; junction bases outside the gene matches: 13. The length of the CDR3 is 15 residues. The CDR3: CASNRQGSDGNIQYF. The CDR3 nucleotides are TGTGCCAGCAATAGACAGGGAAGCGATGGGAACATTCAGTACTTC.

The chain joins TRBV3-1 (or the pseudogene TRBV3-2) to TRBJ1-6; D possibly corresponds to TRBD1 (6 bases). The CDR3 has 16 residues. V was trimmed by 4 bases and J by 8 bases, leaving 18 bases between them. Germline V lookup: CDR1 LGHDT, CDR2 YNNKEL (reference sequence). This CDR3 reads CASSPPGGGRDSPLHF. The CDR3 DNA reads as TGTGCCAGCAGCCCCCCCGGGGGGGGGCGTGATTCACCCCTCCACTTT.

This clone occurred a few times. The J gene is TRBJ2-1, the V gene TRBV7-6; 7 bases match TRBD2. J gave up 3 bases and V 3 bases, and 8 bases lay outside the gene matches. Per germline, CDR1 SGHVS and CDR2 FNYEAQ. The CDR3 spans 16 residues. CDR3 DNA: TGTGCCAGCAGCTTGGTGGGGGGGGATGTCTACAATGAGCAGTTCTTC. This encodes CASSLVGGDVYNEQFF.

Only a few counts were recorded for this clone. The chain joins TRBV5-1 to TRBJ2-2; 7 nucleotides match TRBD2. Looked up from germline, CDR1 is SGHRS and CDR2 is YFSETQ. The length of the CDR3 is 17 residues. Unmatched junction bases numbered 9, after V lost 4 bases and J lost 0 bases. The CDR3 nucleotides read TGCGCCAGCAGCCCAGCCGTTCTAGCGGCGAACACCGGGGAGCTGTTTTTT. Its translation: CASSPAVLAANTGELFF.

The rearrangement joins TRBV25-1 to TRBJ2-1; 7 nucleotides line up with TRBD1. CDR3 length: 14 amino acids. The germline CDR1 and CDR2 sequences are MGHDK and SYGVNS. The V gene end was trimmed by 4 bases and the J gene end by 4 bases; junction bases not matched to a gene: 4. The CDR3 region has the DNA TGTGCCAGCAGTGTGGGACAGATTTACAATGAGCAGTTCTTC. Protein: CASSVGQIYNEQFF.

The chain joins TRBV5-6 to TRBJ1-5; D not resolved. V was pared by 4 bases and J by 10 bases, with 18 bases between. The germline gives CDR1 SGHDT, CDR2 YYEEEE. This CDR3 has 14 amino acids. CDR3 in amino acids: CASSVWRRVGPQHF. CDR3 DNA: TGTGCCAGCAGCGTCTGGCGGCGAGTGGGACCCCAGCATTTT. Looking up the rest from reference TRBV5-6 and TRBJ1-5 gives the full variable domain: DAGVTQSPTHLIKTRGQQVTLRCSPKSGHDTVSWYQQALGQGPQFIFQYYEEEERQRGNFPDRFSGHQFPNYSSELNVNALLLGDSALYLCASSVWRRVGPQHFGDGTRLSIL.

The V gene is TRBV6-6, the J gene TRBJ2-1, with D possibly being TRBD1 (7 bases). In germline, CDR1 is MNHNY, CDR2 SVGAGI (reference sequence). The CDR3 is made up of 13 amino acids. V was pared by 5 bases and J by 8 bases, with 13 bases between. CDR3 DNA sequence: TGTGCCAGCAGTCCCCAGGGGGAGGATGAGCAGTTCTTC. It is translated as CASSPQGEDEQFF.

The gene calls are TRBV13 and TRBJ2-1; possibly TRBD2 for D (5 bases). Germline loops: CDR1 PRHDT, CDR2 FYEKMQ (reference sequence). The CDR3 contains 16 residues. The ends were cut back, 3 bases at V and 3 bases at J, with 15 bases in the middle. The CDR3 coding sequence is TGTGCCAGCAGCTTGGCGCGCGGGTATAACTACAATGAGCAGTTCTTC. As protein: CASSLARGYNYNEQFF. Filled out from reference TRBV13 and TRBJ2-1, the complete variable domain reads AAGVIQSPRHLIKEKRETATLKCYPIPRHDTVYWYQQGPGQDPQFLISFYEKMQSDKGSIPDRFSAQQFSDYHSELNMSSLELGDSALYFCASSLARGYNYNEQFFGPGTRLTVL.

The rearrangement uses TRBV30 and TRBJ2-2; no firm D call. Germline CDR1 reads GTSNPN; CDR2 reads SVGIG (reference sequence). This CDR3 has 14 amino acids. Trimming stripped 4 bases from V and 1 base from J, with 10 bases between. CDR3 protein: CAWKARRNTGELFF. The DNA for the CDR3 is TGTGCCTGGAAAGCCAGGCGGAACACCGGGGAGCTGTTTTTT.

A few counts support this clone. The chain carries TRBV2 and TRBJ1-5, with D maybe TRBD1 (6 bases). Trimming left V 6 bases short and J 6 bases short, with 15 bases between. This CDR3 has 14 amino acids. Per the germline V gene, CDR1 is SNHLY and CDR2 is FYNNEI. For the CDR3, the DNA is TGTGCCAGCAGCTTACAGGGCGGCGGTCAGCCCCAGCATTTT. Translated: CASSLQGGGQPQHF.

The gene calls are TRBV19 and TRBJ2-1; the D gene is possibly TRBD1 (5 bases). The germline CDR1 and CDR2 sequences are LNHDA and SQIVND (reference sequence). CDR3 length: 13 amino acids. Deletions cut 5 bases from V and 3 bases from J, with 8 bases between. CDR3 DNA: TGTGCCAGTAGTGCAGGGTACTACAATGAGCAGTTCTTC. Translation: CASSAGYYNEQFF.

The chain carries TRBV21-1 and TRBJ2-2; TRBD2, the D gene given by the table, was not confirmed from the DNA. TRBV21-1 is designated a pseudogene. The CDR3 is 15 residues long. The CDR3 DNA is TGTGCCAGCAGCAAAGACCGCCCTGAGGCCGGGGAGCTGTTTTTT. The encoded protein is CASSKDRPEAGELFF.

The rearrangement uses TRBV2 and TRBJ1-5; maybe TRBD1 (6 bases). Germline loops: CDR1 SNHLY, CDR2 FYNNEI. V was clipped by 6 bases and J by 1 base, with 16 bases between them. The CDR3 runs to 16 residues. This CDR3 is CASRTGRGGSNQPQHF. In DNA form, the CDR3 reads TGTGCCAGCAGAACAGGGAGGGGAGGCAGCAATCAGCCCCAGCATTTT.

The chain is built from TRBV28 and TRBJ2-1; the D is unclear. From germline, CDR1 is MDHEN and CDR2 SYDVKM. Between the trimmed V and J ends, which lost 9 bases and 4 bases, there was a span of 22 bases. The CDR3 is 16 amino acids. This CDR3 reads CASRPLGQPVYNEQFF. CDR3 coding DNA: TGTGCCAGTCGACCCTTAGGGCAGCCTGTGTACAATGAGCAGTTCTTC.

J is TRBJ1-2 and V is TRBV10-3; D perhaps matches TRBD1 (5 bases). V was pared by 8 bases and J by 2 bases, with 9 bases between. This CDR3 region has 12 residues. Germline V lookup: CDR1 ENHRY, CDR2 SYGVKD. The CDR3 reads CAIRGTNYGYTF. Here the CDR3 DNA reads TGTGCCATCCGCGGGACGAACTATGGCTACACCTTC.

This chain links TRBV15 with TRBJ1-5; the D gene is possibly TRBD1 (6 bases). V lost 5 bases, J lost 4 bases, and 18 bases lay in between. This CDR3 region has 16 residues. From germline, CDR1 is LNHNV and CDR2 YYDKDF (reference sequence). The CDR3 spells CATSLSGGGANQPQHF. CDR3 DNA: TGTGCCACCAGCTTATCGGGGGGGGGCGCAAATCAGCCCCAGCATTTT.

The chain has TRBV7-9 and TRBJ2-7; a possible D gene is TRBD2 (5 bases). This CDR3 region has 14 residues. The V and J ends lost 6 bases and 3 bases respectively, with 15 bases between them. Germline CDR1 is SEHNR and CDR2 is FQNEAQ (reference sequence). CDR3 amino acids: CASSVTTNHYEQYF. The CDR3 region has the DNA TGTGCCAGCAGTGTGACTACGAACCACTACGAGCAGTACTTC.